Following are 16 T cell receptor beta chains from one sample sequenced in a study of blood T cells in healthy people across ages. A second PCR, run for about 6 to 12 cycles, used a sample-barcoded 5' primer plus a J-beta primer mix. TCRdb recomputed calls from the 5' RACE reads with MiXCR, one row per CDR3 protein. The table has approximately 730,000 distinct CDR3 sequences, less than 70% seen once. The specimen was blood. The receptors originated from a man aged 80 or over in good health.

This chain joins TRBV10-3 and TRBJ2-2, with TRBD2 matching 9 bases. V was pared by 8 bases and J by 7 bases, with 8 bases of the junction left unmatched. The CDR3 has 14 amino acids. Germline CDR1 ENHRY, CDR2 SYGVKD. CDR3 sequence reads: CAIAGGPMVGELFF. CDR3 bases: TGTGCCATCGCGGGAGGGCCGATGGTCGGGGAGCTGTTTTTT.

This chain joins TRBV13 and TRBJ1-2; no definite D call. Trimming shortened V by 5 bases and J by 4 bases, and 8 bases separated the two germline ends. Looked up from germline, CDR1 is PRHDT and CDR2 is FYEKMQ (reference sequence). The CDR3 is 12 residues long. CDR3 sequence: CASSPNPYGYTF. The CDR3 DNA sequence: TGTGCCAGCAGCCCCAATCCCTATGGCTACACCTTC.

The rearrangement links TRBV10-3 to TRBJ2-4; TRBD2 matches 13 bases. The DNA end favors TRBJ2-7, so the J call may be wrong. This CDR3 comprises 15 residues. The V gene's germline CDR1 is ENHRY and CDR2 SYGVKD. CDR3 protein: CAIREGTSGIYEQYF. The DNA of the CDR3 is TGTGCCATCAGAGAGGGGACTAGCGGGATATACGAGCAGTACTTC.

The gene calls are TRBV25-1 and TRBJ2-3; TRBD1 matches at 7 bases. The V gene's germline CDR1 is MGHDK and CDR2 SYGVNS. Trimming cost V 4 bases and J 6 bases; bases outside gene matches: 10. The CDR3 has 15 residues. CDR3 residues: CASSGSTGTLDTQYF. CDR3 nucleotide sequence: TGTGCCAGCAGTGGTTCGACAGGGACGTTGGATACGCAGTATTTT.

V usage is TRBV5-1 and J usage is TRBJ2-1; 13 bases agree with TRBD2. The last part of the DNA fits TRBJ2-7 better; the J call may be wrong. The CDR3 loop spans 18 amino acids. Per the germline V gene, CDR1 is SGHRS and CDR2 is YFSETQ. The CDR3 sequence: CASSPGLAGAPTYNEQYF. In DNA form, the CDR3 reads TGCGCCAGCAGCCCAGGACTAGCGGGAGCCCCAACCTACAATGAGCAGTACTTC.

The CDR3 sequence: CASSSPDGGYTF. The CDR3 coding sequence is TGCGCCAGCAGCTCCCCGGATGGTGGCTACACCTTC. This chain links TRBV5-1 with TRBJ1-2; D gene ambiguous. CDR3 length: 12 amino acids. Trimming shortened V by 3 bases and J by 7 bases, and 10 bases separated the two germline ends. Germline V gene sequence: CDR1 SGHRS, CDR2 YFSETQ.

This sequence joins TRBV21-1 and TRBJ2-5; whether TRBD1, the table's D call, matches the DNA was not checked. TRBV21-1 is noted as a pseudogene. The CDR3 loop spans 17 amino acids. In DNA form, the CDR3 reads TGTGCCAGCAGCAAAGGGCAGGGGGCGATTAACCAAGAGACCCAGTACTTC. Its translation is CASSKGQGAINQETQYF.

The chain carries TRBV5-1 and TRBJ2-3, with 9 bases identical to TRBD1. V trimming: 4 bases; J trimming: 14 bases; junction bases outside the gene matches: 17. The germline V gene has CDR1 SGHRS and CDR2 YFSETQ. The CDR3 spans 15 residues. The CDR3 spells CASSPGDRVNRYAYF. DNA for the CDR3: TGCGCCAGCAGCCCGGGGGACAGGGTGAACAGATATGCGTATTTT.

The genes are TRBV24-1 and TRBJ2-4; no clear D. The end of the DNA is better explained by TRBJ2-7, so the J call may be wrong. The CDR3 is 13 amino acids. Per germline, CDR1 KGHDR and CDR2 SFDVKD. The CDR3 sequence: CATSDFAVGEQYF. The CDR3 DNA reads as TGTGCCACCAGTGATTTTGCGGTTGGCGAGCAGTACTTC.

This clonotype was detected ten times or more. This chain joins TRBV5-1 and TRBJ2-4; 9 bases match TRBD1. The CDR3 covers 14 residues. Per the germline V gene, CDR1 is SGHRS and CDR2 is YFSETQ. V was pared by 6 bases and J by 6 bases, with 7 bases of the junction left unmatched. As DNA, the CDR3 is TGCGCCAGCAAGGATTCGGGACAGGGAAACATTCAGTACTTC. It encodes CASKDSGQGNIQYF.

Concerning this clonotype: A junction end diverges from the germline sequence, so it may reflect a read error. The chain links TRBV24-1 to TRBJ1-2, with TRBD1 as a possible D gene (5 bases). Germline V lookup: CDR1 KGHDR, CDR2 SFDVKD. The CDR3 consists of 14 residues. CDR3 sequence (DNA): TGTGCCACCAGTGACGACCCCGGGACCTATGGCCACACCTTC. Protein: CATSDDPGTYGHTF.

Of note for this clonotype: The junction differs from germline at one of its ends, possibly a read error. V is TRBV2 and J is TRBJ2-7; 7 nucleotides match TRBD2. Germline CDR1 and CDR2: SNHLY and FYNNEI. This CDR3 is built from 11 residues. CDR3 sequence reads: CASSGDYGQYF. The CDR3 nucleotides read TGTGCCAGCAGTGGGGACTACGGGCAGTACTTC. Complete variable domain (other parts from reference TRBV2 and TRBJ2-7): EPEVTQTPSHQVTQMGQEVILRCVPISNHLYFYWYRQILGQKVEFLVSFYNNEISEKSEIFDDQFSVERPDGSNFTLKIRSTKLEDSAMYFCASSGDYGQYFGPGTRLTVT.

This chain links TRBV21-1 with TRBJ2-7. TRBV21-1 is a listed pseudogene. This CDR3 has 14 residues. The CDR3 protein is CASSKAGVDYEQYF. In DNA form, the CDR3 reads TGTGCCAGCAGCAAAGCGGGAGTCGACTACGAGCAGTACTTC.

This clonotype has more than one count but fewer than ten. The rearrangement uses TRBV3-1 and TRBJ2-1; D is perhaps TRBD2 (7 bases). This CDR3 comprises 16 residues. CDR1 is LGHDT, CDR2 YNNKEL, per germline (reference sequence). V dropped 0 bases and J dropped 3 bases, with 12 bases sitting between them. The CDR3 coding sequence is TGTGCCAGCAGCCAAGAGCGGGGGCAATTCTACAATGAGCAGTTCTTC. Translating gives CASSQERGQFYNEQFF.

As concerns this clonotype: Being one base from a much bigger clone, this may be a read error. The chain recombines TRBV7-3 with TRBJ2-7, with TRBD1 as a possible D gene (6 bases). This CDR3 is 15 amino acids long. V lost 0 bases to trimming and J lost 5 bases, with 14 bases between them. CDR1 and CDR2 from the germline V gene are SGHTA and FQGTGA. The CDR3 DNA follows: TGTGCCAGCAGCTTAACAACAGGGAGCATCAACGAGCAGTACTTC. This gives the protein CASSLTTGSINEQYF. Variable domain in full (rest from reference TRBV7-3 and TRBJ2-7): GAGVSQTPSNKVTEKGKYVELRCDPISGHTALYWYRQSLGQGPEFLIYFQGTGAADDSGLPNDRFFAVRPEGSVSTLKIQRTERGDSAVYLCASSLTTGSINEQYFGPGTRLTVT.

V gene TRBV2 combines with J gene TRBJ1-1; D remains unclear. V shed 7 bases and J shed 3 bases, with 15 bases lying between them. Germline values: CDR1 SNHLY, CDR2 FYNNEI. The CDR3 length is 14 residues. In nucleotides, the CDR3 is TGTGCCAGCATACCGGGAGGGTCGTACACTGAAGCTTTCTTT. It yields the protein CASIPGGSYTEAFF.